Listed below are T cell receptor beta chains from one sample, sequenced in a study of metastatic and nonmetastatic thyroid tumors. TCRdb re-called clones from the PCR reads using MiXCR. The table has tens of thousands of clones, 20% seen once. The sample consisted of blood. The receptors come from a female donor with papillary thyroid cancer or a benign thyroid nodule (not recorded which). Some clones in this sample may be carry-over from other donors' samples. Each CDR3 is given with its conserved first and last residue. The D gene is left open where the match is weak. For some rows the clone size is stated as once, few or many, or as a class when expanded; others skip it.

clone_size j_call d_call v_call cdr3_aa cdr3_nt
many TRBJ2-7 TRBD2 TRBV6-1 CASISRAGGSYEQYF TGTGCCAGCATCTCCCGGGCGGGGGGCTCCTACGAGCAGTACTTC
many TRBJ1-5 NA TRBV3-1 CASSLPGDQPQHF TGTGCCAGCAGCCTCCCCGGGGATCAGCCCCAGCATTTT
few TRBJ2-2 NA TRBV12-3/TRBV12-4 CASSGTRTGELFF TGTGCCAGCAGTGGGACACGAACCGGGGAGCTGTTTTTT
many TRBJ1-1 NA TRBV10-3 CAIRGGRDTEAFF TGTGCCATCAGAGGGGGAAGGGACACTGAAGCTTTCTTT
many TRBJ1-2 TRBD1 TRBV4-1 CASSQDRGLVDYGYTF TGCGCCAGCAGCCAAGATAGGGGGCTGGTTGACTATGGCTACACCTTC
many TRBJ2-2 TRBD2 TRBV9 CASSVGAGEGTGELFF TGTGCCAGCAGCGTAGGGGCGGGAGAGGGAACCGGGGAGCTGTTTTTT
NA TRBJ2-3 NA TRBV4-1 CASSLGIGLLGSDTQYF TGCGCCAGCAGCCTCGGCATCGGACTATTGGGGTCAGATACACAGTATTTT
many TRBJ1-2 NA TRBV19 CASIDVGGGYTF TGTGCCAGTATTGACGTAGGGGGTGGCTACACCTTC
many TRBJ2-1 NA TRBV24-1 CATGSRASDEQFF TGTGCCACCGGGAGCCGCGCGAGCGATGAGCAGTTCTTC
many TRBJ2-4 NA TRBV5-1 CASSNSGAQAKNIQYF TGCGCCAGCAGCAATAGCGGAGCTCAAGCCAAAAACATTCAGTACTTC
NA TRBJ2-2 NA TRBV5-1 CASSPPISNTGELFF TGCGCCAGCAGCCCCCCTATCTCGAACACCGGTGAGCTGTTTTTT
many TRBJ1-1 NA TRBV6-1 CASKTGGTEAFF TGTGCCAGCAAAACCGGTGGGACTGAAGCTTTCTTT
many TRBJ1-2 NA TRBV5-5 CASSLRSGAYGYTF TGTGCCAGCAGCTTAAGGTCGGGGGCCTATGGCTACACCTTC
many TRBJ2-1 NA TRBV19 CASSIRGSGLHNEQFF TGTGCCAGTAGTATCCGCGGGTCTGGCTTACACAATGAGCAGTTCTTC